These 32 T cell receptor beta chains share one sample of origin, sequenced in a study of blood T cells in healthy people across ages. The second PCR ran about 6 to 12 cycles with a sample-barcoded 5' primer and J-beta primers. Each CDR3 protein gets one entry after TCRdb re-called the 5' RACE reads with MiXCR. The sample shows more than 800,000 distinct CDR3 sequences, roughly 26% of them seen only once. The sequencing input was blood. These receptors all come from a woman older than 75 in good health.

This clonotype was seen ten or more times. The chain combines TRBV3-1 with TRBJ2-5, with 10 bases aligning to TRBD1. V trimming: 1 base; J trimming: 6 bases; junction bases outside the gene matches: 5. CDR3 length equals 15 residues. Germline CDR1 and CDR2: LGHDT and YNNKEL (reference sequence). The CDR3 loop reads CASSQGQGAMQTQYF. The CDR3 DNA follows: TGTGCCAGCAGCCAAGGACAGGGGGCAATGCAGACCCAGTACTTC.

A note on this clonotype: A much larger clone lies one base from this, so it may be a read error. Given the absence of the conserved phenylalanine or tryptophan at the CDR3 end, a read error is likely. The chain's CDR3 is CASSYGGSKETQYL. For the CDR3, the DNA is TGTGCCAGCAGTTACGGGGGTTCCAAAGAGACCCAGTACTTG. V and J are TRBV6-2 or TRBV6-3 and TRBJ2-5; D tentatively reads TRBD1 or TRBD2 (5 bases each). The V end was cut by 2 bases, the J end by 3 bases, with 10 bases between. Looked up from germline, CDR1 is MNHEY and CDR2 is SVGEGT. The CDR3 has 14 residues.

Regarding this clonotype: The germline gene is not matched at one end of the junction; a read error may be the cause. The chain is built from TRBV11-2 and TRBJ2-7; 8 nucleotides align to TRBD2. This CDR3 is built from 15 residues. The germline gives CDR1 SGHAT, CDR2 FQNNGV. The CDR3 loop is CVSSLRAGVSYEQYF. The CDR3 bases are TGTGTCAGCAGCTTACGAGCGGGGGTCTCCTACGAGCAGTACTTC.

This clonotype was seen ten or more times. This chain uses TRBV20-1 with TRBJ2-1, with D perhaps TRBD2 (5 bases). The CDR3 runs 15 residues. Looked up from germline, CDR1 is DFQATT and CDR2 is SNEGSKA (reference sequence). The germline V and J ends were trimmed by 1 base and 8 bases, with 18 bases remaining between them. Here the CDR3 reads CSARGIEGLRYEQFF. In nucleotides, the CDR3 is TGCAGTGCTAGAGGCATCGAGGGCCTTAGGTATGAGCAGTTCTTC.

The chain carries TRBV6-5 and TRBJ2-7, with TRBD1 matching 7 bases. The CDR3 spans 14 residues. The V gene's germline CDR1 is MNHEY and CDR2 SVGAGI. Trimming at V came to 6 bases and at J to 2 bases, leaving 7 bases not matched to a gene. CDR3: CASRDPGQTYEQYF. The CDR3 DNA reads as TGTGCCAGCAGGGATCCGGGACAGACCTACGAGCAGTACTTC.

This clonotype showed up just a few times. The rearrangement uses TRBV5-1 and TRBJ2-1, with 9 bases that match TRBD2. With 0 bases clipped from V and 7 bases from J, the junction kept 5 bases outside the gene matches. CDR1 is SGHRS, CDR2 YFSETQ, per germline. The CDR3 totals 15 residues. As DNA, the CDR3 is TGCGCCAGCAGCTTGGGGACTAGCGATACGAATGAGCAGTTCTTC. Translating gives CASSLGTSDTNEQFF.

Concerning this clonotype: A read error may produce the germline difference seen at one junction end. The gene calls are TRBV29-1 and TRBJ2-1, with 8 bases that match TRBD2. The CDR3 is 13 amino acids. Germline loops: CDR1 SQVTM, CDR2 ANQGSEA. CDR3 sequence reads: CSVERSGGNGQFF. CDR3 DNA sequence: TGCAGCGTCGAAAGGTCGGGGGGGAATGGGCAGTTCTTC.

This clonotype has ten or more counts. This chain links TRBV11-3 with TRBJ2-1, with D tentatively TRBD1 (6 bases). The CDR3 covers 13 residues. Deletions cut 5 bases from V and 12 bases from J, with 17 bases between. Germline loops: CDR1 SGHNT, CDR2 YENEEA. CDR3 in amino acids: CASSPLGAARQFF. As DNA, the CDR3 is TGTGCCAGCAGCCCGCTGGGGGCGGCGAGGCAGTTCTTC.

This chain joins TRBV14 and TRBJ2-1; no clear D gene. CDR3 length equals 18 residues. The V gene lost 0 bases and the J gene lost 3 bases, with 18 bases spanning the gap. Germline lookup yields CDR1 SGHDN and CDR2 FVKESK. CDR3 coding DNA: TGTGCCAGCAGCCAAGAATCTACGGGCACGAGACTCTACAATGAGCAGTTCTTC. Translating gives CASSQESTGTRLYNEQFF.

About this clonotype itself: Given a much more abundant clone one base away, this may be a read error. J is TRBJ2-3 and V is TRBV14; D remains unclear. The CDR3 has 13 amino acids. Germline V gene sequence: CDR1 SGHDN, CDR2 FVKESK. The CDR3 spells CVSSRENPLPQYF. CDR3 nucleotide sequence: TGTGTCAGCAGCCGCGAAAACCCCCTCCCGCAGTATTTT.

V gene TRBV6-6 combines with J gene TRBJ2-7; 7 positions match TRBD1. Germline trimming cut 0 bases from V and 5 bases from J; bases unmatched to any gene: 7. CDR1 is MNHNY and CDR2 is SVGAGI in the germline V gene (reference sequence). The CDR3 has 15 amino acids. The CDR3 region has the DNA TGTGCCAGCAGTTACTCGATAGACAGGGACGACGAGCAGTACTTC. Protein sequence: CASSYSIDRDDEQYF.

This clonotype showed up many times. The rearrangement links TRBV5-1 to TRBJ2-5, with 7 nucleotides matching TRBD1. The ends lost 4 bases at V and 3 bases at J; junction bases unmatched: 15. Per the germline V gene, CDR1 is SGHRS and CDR2 is YFSETQ. The length of the CDR3 is 17 residues. CDR3 loop: CASSRGKGASWEETQYF. The CDR3 coding sequence is TGCGCCAGCAGCCGAGGGAAGGGGGCCAGTTGGGAAGAGACCCAGTACTTC.

This clonotype was observed many times. The J gene is TRBJ1-1, the V gene TRBV6-5; D might be TRBD1 (5 bases). CDR1 is MNHEY, CDR2 SVGAGI, per germline. The CDR3 covers 12 residues. The V and J ends lost 8 bases and 1 base respectively, with 8 bases between them. CDR3 in DNA: TGTGCCAGCGGGGGAGGGAACACTGAAGCTTTCTTT. Amino acid sequence: CASGGGNTEAFF.

About this clonotype itself: This could be a read error, since a much larger clone is one nucleotide away. This chain uses TRBV11-2 with TRBJ2-5; 9 nucleotides match TRBD2. The CDR3 runs to 16 residues. The germline V gene encodes CDR1 SGHAT and CDR2 FQNNGV. The CDR3 bases are TGTGCCAGCAGCTTAGATCTGGCGGGGGGGCAGAAGACCCAGGACTTC. It yields the protein CASSLDLAGGQKTQDF.

In this sample, this clonotype turned up a few times. The V and J genes are TRBV28 and TRBJ1-1; D perhaps matches TRBD1 (5 bases). This CDR3 is built from 15 residues. Trimming removed 1 base at V and 4 bases at J, with 13 bases between. CDR1 is MDHEN and CDR2 is SYDVKM in the germline V gene. DNA for the CDR3: TGTGCCAGCAGTTTATTGCGGGGGGAGTCCACTGAAGCTTTCTTT. Translation: CASSLLRGESTEAFF. Filled out from reference TRBV28 and TRBJ1-1, the complete variable domain reads DVKVTQSSRYLVKRTGEKVFLECVQDMDHENMFWYRQDPGLGLRLIYFSYDVKMKEKGDIPEGYSVSREKKERFSLILESASTNQTSMYLCASSLLRGESTEAFFGQGTRLTVV.

The chain joins TRBV5-5 to TRBJ2-7, with D unclear. Trimming stripped 9 bases from V and 0 bases from J, with 13 bases between. Germline V gives CDR1 SGHKS, CDR2 YYEKEE (reference sequence). This CDR3 comprises 13 residues. CDR3 nucleotides: TGTGCCACCAGGACCGACATCTCCTACGAGCAGTACTTC. Amino acids: CATRTDISYEQYF. The full variable domain, its missing parts supplied by reference TRBV5-5 and TRBJ2-7, is DAGVTQSPTHLIKTRGQQVTLRCSPISGHKSVSWYQQVLGQGPQFIFQYYEKEERGRGNFPDRFSARQFPNYSSELNVNALLLGDSALYLCATRTDISYEQYFGPGTRLTVT.

J is TRBJ1-2 and V is TRBV7-9, with D possibly matching TRBD1 (6 bases). The ends were cut back, 4 bases at V and 10 bases at J, with 19 bases in the middle. Per germline, CDR1 SEHNR and CDR2 FQNEAQ (reference sequence). This CDR3 region has 14 residues. CDR3 nucleotides: TGTGCCAGCAGCTCTCTGACAAGGGGGAATTTCTACACCTTC. This sequence encodes CASSSLTRGNFYTF.

The table lists this clonotype with a few counts. This chain links TRBV3-1 with TRBJ2-4; D gene uncertain. The V end lost 0 bases, the J end lost 7 bases, and 4 bases lay between the germline ends. There are 12 residues in the CDR3. Germline assignment: CDR1 LGHDT and CDR2 YNNKEL (reference sequence). The CDR3 DNA reads TGTGCCAGCAGCCAAGATGGGAACATTCAGTACTTC. It specifies CASSQDGNIQYF.

The chain has TRBV5-1 and TRBJ2-2; 9 positions match TRBD2. Germline lookup yields CDR1 SGHRS and CDR2 YFSETQ. V lost 6 bases, J lost 1 base, and 10 bases stayed unmatched. This CDR3 has 17 residues. CDR3 protein: CASKKGLAGMNTGELFF. CDR3 nucleotide sequence: TGCGCCAGCAAGAAGGGGCTAGCGGGGATGAACACCGGGGAGCTGTTTTTT.

The chain employs TRBV20-1 and TRBJ1-1, with D tentatively TRBD1 (5 bases). Germline V gene lookup returns CDR1 DFQATT and CDR2 SNEGSKA (reference sequence). The CDR3 length is 12 residues. V was clipped by 8 bases and J by 1 base, with 11 bases between them. The CDR3 loop reads CSQGRGNTEAFF. The CDR3 region has the DNA TGCAGTCAAGGGAGGGGGAACACTGAAGCTTTCTTT.

The sample holds a few counts of this clonotype. Here the CDR3 DNA reads TGTGCCAGCAGCTTAGCGTTACGGGACACGAATACGCAGTATTTT. This translates into CASSLALRDTNTQYF. The chain couples TRBV7-2 to TRBJ2-3; tentatively, D is TRBD1 (6 bases). Germline-derived CDR1 and CDR2 are SGHTA and FQGNSA. V shed 0 bases and J shed 7 bases, with 14 bases lying between them. There are 15 residues in the CDR3.

This clonotype was observed at least ten times. For the CDR3, the DNA is TGCAGTGCGAGATTTTGGAATAGCAATCAGCCCCAGCATTTT. This encodes CSARFWNSNQPQHF. The chain combines TRBV20-1 with TRBJ1-5; D is unresolved. V shed 6 bases and J shed 0 bases, with 12 bases lying between them. The CDR3 is 14 amino acids. CDR1 DFQATT and CDR2 SNEGSKA come from the germline V gene (reference sequence).

Regarding this clonotype: A much larger clone differs from this one at a single base, so this may be a read error. The chain combines TRBV21-1 with TRBJ2-7. TRBV21-1 is given as a pseudogene. The CDR3 is 15 residues long. CDR3 amino acids: CTSSKGRGFTYEQYF. CDR3 sequence (DNA): TGTACCAGCAGCAAAGGACGGGGATTTACCTACGAGCAGTACTTC.

Ten or more counts support this clonotype. The chain's CDR3 is CASSGGTSGGLQETQYF. DNA of the CDR3: TGTGCCAGCAGCGGGGGTACTAGCGGGGGTTTACAAGAGACCCAGTACTTC. The V gene is TRBV9, the J gene TRBJ2-5, with 11 bases matching TRBD2. Trimming at V came to 3 bases and at J to 2 bases, leaving 9 bases not matched to a gene. CDR1 and CDR2 (germline): SGDLS, YYNGEE. This CDR3 is built from 17 residues.

DNA of the CDR3: TGCAGTGCTAGATACCGGGGAACGAACACCGGGGAGCTGTTTTTT. This codes for CSARYRGTNTGELFF. The gene calls are TRBV20-1 and TRBJ2-2, with D perhaps matching TRBD2 (5 bases). Between the trimmed V and J ends, which lost 2 bases and 0 bases, there was a span of 10 bases. This CDR3 region has 15 residues. CDR1 is DFQATT, CDR2 SNEGSKA, per germline (reference sequence).

Points on this clonotype: A clone one base away is much larger, so this may be a read error. This chain connects TRBV27 to TRBJ2-4; TRBD1 is a possible D gene (6 bases). V lost 5 bases and J lost 13, with 24 bases in between. This CDR3 has 15 residues. The germline CDR1 and CDR2 sequences are MNHEY and SMNVEV (reference sequence). The CDR3 nucleotides are TGTGCCAGCAGTAACGACAGGCCTCTCTACAATGAGCAGTACTTC. Translated, it gives CASSNDRPLYNEQYF.

This clonotype was counted between two and nine times. The V gene is TRBV12-3 or TRBV12-4, the J gene TRBJ2-1; D gene ambiguous. This CDR3 is built from 14 residues. Trimming shortened V by 5 bases and J by 8 bases, and 16 bases separated the two germline ends. CDR3 residues: CASSPGPRRDEQFF. The CDR3 DNA is TGTGCCAGCAGTCCCGGGCCTCGAAGGGATGAGCAGTTCTTC.

This clonotype has ten or more counts. The J gene is TRBJ2-7, the V gene TRBV6-2 or TRBV6-3, with D hard to call. Trimming shortened V by 4 bases and J by 0 bases, and 13 bases separated the two germline ends. CDR3 length equals 15 residues. Germline V gives CDR1 MNHEY, CDR2 SVGEGT. The CDR3 sequence is CASSSPTVSSYEQYF. DNA of the CDR3: TGTGCCAGCAGTTCCCCTACAGTGTCCTCCTACGAGCAGTACTTC.

This clonotype was observed many times. The rearrangement uses TRBV20-1 and TRBJ2-3, with TRBD2 matching 10 bases. CDR1 is DFQATT, CDR2 SNEGSKA, per germline (reference sequence). This CDR3 spans 18 amino acids. Trimming took 0 bases from V and 4 from J; bases not matched to a gene: 13. CDR3 in amino acids: CSAREGSGGSPGADTQYF. For the CDR3, the DNA is TGCAGTGCTAGAGAAGGTAGCGGGGGGTCTCCTGGGGCAGATACGCAGTATTTT.

This clonotype was seen ten or more times. The J gene is TRBJ2-1, the V gene TRBV11-2; 8 nucleotides line up with TRBD2. This CDR3 contains 17 residues. Per the germline V gene, CDR1 is SGHAT and CDR2 is FQNNGV. After removal of 5 bases from V and 4 bases from J, the junction contained 13 bases not matched to a gene. CDR3: CASSLSRVAGKYNEQFF. DNA of the CDR3: TGTGCCAGCAGCCTTTCCCGGGTAGCGGGGAAGTACAATGAGCAGTTCTTC.

Note on this clonotype: This may be a read error: a much more frequent sequence differs by one nucleotide. The chain has TRBV20-1 and TRBJ2-7; D is tentatively TRBD1 or TRBD2 (5 bases each). This CDR3 has 12 residues. Germline V lookup: CDR1 DFQATT, CDR2 SNEGSKA (reference sequence). CDR3 loop: CRVAGRSGEQYF. CDR3 coding DNA: TGCAGGGTCGCAGGGAGATCGGGAGAGCAGTACTTC.

This clonotype was counted many times. The chain combines TRBV4-2 with TRBJ1-2, with D tentatively TRBD1 (5 bases). This CDR3 contains 14 residues. Trimming took off 0 bases at V and 6 bases at J, with 11 bases between the two ends. CDR1 and CDR2 (germline): LGHNA, YNFKEQ. Here the CDR3 DNA reads TGTGCCAGCAGCCAAGATACAGGCCCAAATGGCTACACCTTC. It yields the protein CASSQDTGPNGYTF.